The 12 T cell receptor beta chains below all came from one sample that was sequenced in a study of shared clonotypes between healthy human individuals. Assay used: immunoSEQ multiplex PCR; TCRdb lists only in-frame clones, some missing. The repertoire has fewer than 3 million clones, approximately 90% of them found once; the top ten carry around 0.35%. Sequencing used naive CD4+ T cells from PBMCs. The subset is: CD45RA+ positively selected. The receptors originated from a young man in good health. Some clones in this sample may be carry-over from other donors' samples.

The V and J genes are TRBV10-3 and TRBJ2-5; tentatively, D is TRBD2 (6 bases). Trimming stripped 9 bases from V and 4 bases from J, with 18 bases between. The germline CDR1 and CDR2 sequences are ENHRY and SYGVKD. The CDR3 is 14 amino acids. The CDR3 bases are TGTGCCATTCAAGGAGGGCCCTCGGGAGAGACCCAGTACTTC. Protein: CAIQGGPSGETQYF.

A remark on this clone: The sample contains more than one DNA sequence encoding this CDR3. The chain has TRBV11-2 and TRBJ2-5; TRBD2 aligns across 8 bases. The V segment lost 3 bases and the J segment 1 base; nucleotides outside the gene matches: 1. Germline CDR1 and CDR2: SGHAT and FQNNGV. The CDR3 runs 14 residues. The CDR3 sequence: CASSFTSGQETQYF. CDR3 DNA: TGTGCCAGCAGCTTTACTAGCGGCCAAGAGACCCAGTACTTC. The entire variable domain, with the rest obtained from reference TRBV11-2 and TRBJ2-5, is as follows: EAGVAQSPRYKIIEKRQSVAFWCNPISGHATLYWYQQILGQGPKLLIQFQNNGVVDDSQLPKDRFSAERLKGVDSTLKIQPAKLEDSAVYLCASSFTSGQETQYFGPGTRLLVL.

With regard to this clone: Other DNA sequences in this sample translate to the same CDR3. The V and J genes are TRBV27 and TRBJ1-1; D may be TRBD1 (6 bases). V lost 3 bases to trimming and J lost 8 bases, with 13 bases between them. Germline V gives CDR1 MNHEY, CDR2 SMNVEV (reference sequence). CDR3 length equals 13 residues. DNA of the CDR3: TGTGCCAGCAGTTTGTCCAGGGGAACAGAAGCTTTCTTT. Its translation: CASSLSRGTEAFF.

The J gene is TRBJ2-7, the V gene TRBV6-5; no firm D call. CDR3 length: 14 residues. Germline values: CDR1 MNHEY, CDR2 SVGAGI. Trimming removed 6 bases at V and 0 bases at J, with 12 bases between. CDR3 in amino acids: CASSPVGDSYEQYF. The CDR3 nucleotides read TGTGCCAGCAGCCCCGTGGGTGACTCCTACGAGCAGTACTTC.

A note on this clone: The same CDR3 can be traced to other DNA sequences in this sample. The chain employs TRBV5-1 and TRBJ2-3; 7 bases fit TRBD1. V was clipped by 3 bases and J by 3 bases; unmatched bases: 7. This CDR3 contains 15 residues. Germline assignment: CDR1 SGHRS and CDR2 YFSETQ. CDR3 residues: CASSSRQGSTDTQYF. CDR3 DNA: TGCGCCAGCAGCTCCCGACAGGGATCTACAGATACGCAGTATTTT.

The chain combines TRBV25-1 with TRBJ1-2; tentatively, D is TRBD1 (5 bases). V lost 4 bases, J lost 10 bases, and 22 bases lay in between. The CDR3 sequence is 15 residues long. Germline-derived CDR1 and CDR2 are MGHDK and SYGVNS. This chain's CDR3 is CASSAPGLGKTPYTF. The CDR3 DNA reads as TGTGCCAGCAGTGCCCCGGGACTTGGGAAGACACCCTACACCTTC.

Notes on this clone: Other DNA sequences in the same sample also yield this CDR3. This sequence joins TRBV11-1 and TRBJ2-7; 8 bases are shared with TRBD2. The V and J ends lost 5 bases and 0 bases, in that order; junction bases with no gene match: 3. Germline assignment: CDR1 SGHAT and CDR2 FQDESV (reference sequence). The CDR3 contains 14 residues. The CDR3 bases are TGTGCCAGCAGCAGCAGCGGGAGCTCCTACGAGCAGTACTTC. It encodes CASSSSGSSYEQYF. The full variable domain, with the rest looked up from reference TRBV11-1 and TRBJ2-7, is EAEVAQSPRYKITEKSQAVAFWCDPISGHATLYWYRQILGQGPELLVQFQDESVVDDSQLPKDRFSAERLKGVDSTLKIQPAELGDSAMYLCASSSSGSSYEQYFGPGTRLTVT.

The chain joins TRBV18 to TRBJ2-7; maybe TRBD1 (6 bases). Germline V gene lookup returns CDR1 KGHSH and CDR2 LQKENI. V was cut by 6 bases and J by 4 bases, with 19 bases left in between. This CDR3 spans 15 amino acids. CDR3 amino acids: CASSPLGAGEYEQYF. The CDR3 DNA is TGTGCCAGCTCCCCCCTCGGGGCAGGGGAGTACGAGCAGTACTTC.

The chain has TRBV5-1 and TRBJ1-3; D remains unclear. Trimming took off 0 bases at V and 0 bases at J, with 13 bases between the two ends. There are 17 residues in the CDR3. The germline V gene encodes CDR1 SGHRS and CDR2 YFSETQ. The CDR3 region is CASSLDGRTSSGNTIYF. CDR3 DNA: TGCGCCAGCAGCTTGGACGGCCGGACTAGCTCTGGAAACACCATATATTTT.

The gene calls are TRBV7-9 and TRBJ1-2; D is undetermined. CDR1 is SEHNR and CDR2 is FQNEAQ in the germline V gene (reference sequence). The CDR3 is 15 amino acids. The V and J ends lost 2 bases and 6 bases respectively, with 16 bases between them. This chain's CDR3 is CASSLRSEGSDGYTF. CDR3 bases: TGTGCCAGCAGCTTAAGGAGTGAGGGCTCTGATGGCTACACCTTC.

The V gene is TRBV23-1, the J gene TRBJ1-4; D is ambiguous. TRBV23-1 qualifies as an ORF whose function is uncertain. The CDR3 sequence is 14 residues long. Between the trimmed V and J ends, which lost 10 bases and 3 bases, there was a span of 15 bases. The CDR3: CAKPPGKANEKLFF. The CDR3 DNA follows: TGCGCCAAACCCCCGGGAAAAGCTAATGAAAAACTGTTTTTT.

The chain employs TRBV5-1 and TRBJ1-1, with D unclear. V lost 5 bases and J 6 bases, leaving 17 bases between the germline ends. CDR1 and CDR2 from the germline V gene are SGHRS and YFSETQ. The CDR3 is 14 amino acids. CDR3 DNA sequence: TGCGCCAGCAGTACAGCCGGAGATGGGTCTGAAGCTTTCTTT. Amino acids: CASSTAGDGSEAFF.